This T cell receptor (beta chain) is drawn from a study of patients and donors after allogeneic stem cell transplantation. The table lists this clonotype with a few counts. TCRdb re-called the RT-PCR reads with MiXCR, one entry per CDR3 protein. There are roughly 940,000 distinct CDR3 sequences in the sample; approximately 18% occur only once, and under 6.5% lies in the top ten. Losses at the gene ends were 6 bases for V and 5 bases for J; bases not matched to a gene: 16. The CDR3 length is 16 residues. Germline V gene data show CDR1 as SGHRS and CDR2 as YFSETQ. The chain links TRBV5-1 to TRBJ2-5, with 7 positions matching TRBD2. The sample comprised blood, either unsorted or a sorted T cell fraction (not recorded which). The sequence was collected from a human donor who was either an allogeneic HSCT recipient or a stem cell or donor lymphocyte infusion donor (not recorded which). It is not recorded whose cells these are; they may come from a transplant donor. CDR3 sequence reads: CASIRDYLSPTETQYF. The CDR3 DNA reads as TGCGCCAGCATAAGGGACTACCTAAGTCCGACGGAGACCCAGTACTTC.